The 14 T cell receptor beta chains below were found in one sample sequenced in a study of blood T cell repertoires in COVID-19 (dated by TCRdb to 2020 to 2021). The library was made by the immunoSEQ multiplex PCR assay. Not all clones reach the TCRdb copy of this immuneACCESS table, which keeps in-frame sequences only. Checked studies attribute under half of the gap to unresolved V genes and leave the rest unexplained. Here the sample has 260,000 or so clones; around 88% occur a single time. Together, the top ten hold over 1% of the sample. The sample comprised PBMCs or T cells enriched from blood (not recorded which). The receptors derive from a woman aged 40 to 49 with acute COVID-19.

The chain employs TRBV19 and TRBJ2-5, with 12 positions matching TRBD2. Losses at the gene ends were 1 base for V and 4 bases for J; bases not matched to a gene: 13. This CDR3 comprises 19 residues. Germline V gene lookup returns CDR1 LNHDA and CDR2 SQIVND (reference sequence). The CDR3 spells CASSIGPLAGGHIRETQYF. CDR3 nucleotide sequence: TGTGCCAGTAGTATAGGCCCCCTAGCGGGAGGGCATATACGAGAGACCCAGTACTTC.

The chain couples TRBV27 to TRBJ1-1; maybe TRBD1 (5 bases). Germline loops: CDR1 MNHEY, CDR2 SMNVEV (reference sequence). CDR3 length: 13 residues. V lost 3 bases and J lost 7, with 12 bases in between. The CDR3 reads CASSLGREGEAFF. CDR3 in DNA: TGTGCCAGCAGTTTGGGCAGGGAGGGTGAAGCTTTCTTT.

In DNA form, the CDR3 reads TGTGCCTGGAGTTTAGCGGGAGGGATCCCAAATGAGCAGTTCTTC. Translating gives CAWSLAGGIPNEQFF. This chain links TRBV30 with TRBJ2-1, with TRBD2 matching 11 bases. Germline-derived CDR1 and CDR2 are GTSNPN and SVGIG (reference sequence). There are 15 residues in the CDR3. Unmatched junction bases numbered 7, after V lost 2 bases and J lost 7 bases.

J is TRBJ1-1 and V is TRBV4-1; 7 bases map to TRBD1. The CDR3 runs 14 residues. Germline lookup yields CDR1 MGHRA and CDR2 YSYEKL. Trimming removed 4 bases from V and 5 bases from J; junction bases left unmatched: 7. The CDR3 protein is CASSLDREGTEAFF. The CDR3 DNA is TGCGCCAGCAGCCTCGACAGGGAAGGGACTGAAGCTTTCTTT.

The rearrangement links TRBV4-2 to TRBJ2-5; TRBD2 matches at 10 bases. This CDR3 has 18 residues. V shed 0 bases, J shed 0 bases, and the junction held 7 bases outside the gene matches. The V gene's germline CDR1 is LGHNA and CDR2 YNFKEQ. CDR3 DNA sequence: TGTGCCAGCAGCCAAGAACGCGGTCTAGCGGGAGACCAAGAGACCCAGTACTTC. Its protein is CASSQERGLAGDQETQYF.

This chain uses TRBV6-5 with TRBJ2-1, with D unclear. The CDR3 sequence is 12 residues long. Between the trimmed V and J ends, which lost 11 bases and 0 bases, there was a span of 8 bases. Per the germline V gene, CDR1 is MNHEY and CDR2 is SVGAGI. In DNA, the CDR3 is TGTGCCGGCTCCAACTCCTACAATGAGCAGTTCTTC. Translation gives CAGSNSYNEQFF.

This clone was seen once. The chain carries TRBV27 and TRBJ2-2; the match to TRBD2 covers 13 bases. The CDR3 has 19 residues. Unmatched junction bases numbered 9, after V lost 1 base and J lost 4 bases. Germline V gene lookup returns CDR1 MNHEY and CDR2 SMNVEV (reference sequence). This CDR3 reads CASSLLGTSGTMGTGELFF. As DNA, the CDR3 is TGTGCCAGCAGTTTATTAGGGACTAGCGGGACGATGGGCACCGGGGAGCTGTTTTTT.

Concerning this clone: Different DNA sequences within this sample yield the same CDR3. V gene TRBV30 combines with J gene TRBJ2-3; the D is unclear. The CDR3 extends over 13 amino acids. Germline-derived CDR1 and CDR2 are GTSNPN and SVGIG (reference sequence). The germline V and J ends were trimmed by 0 bases and 6 bases, with 10 bases remaining between them. CDR3 DNA: TGTGCCTGGAGTGTACGGCTCAGGGATACGCAGTATTTT. Translation gives CAWSVRLRDTQYF.

This sequence joins TRBV7-2 and TRBJ1-2; D is undetermined. Germline V lookup: CDR1 SGHTA, CDR2 FQGNSA. CDR3 length: 14 amino acids. Between the trimmed V and J ends, which lost 6 bases and 5 bases, there was a span of 16 bases. CDR3 nucleotides: TGTGCCAGCAGGCGAGGCCCTGACCTTTATGGCTACACCTTC. Translated: CASRRGPDLYGYTF.

This chain uses TRBV9 with TRBJ1-2, with 8 bases that match TRBD1. The V gene end was trimmed by 3 bases and the J gene end by 8 bases; junction bases not matched to a gene: 15. Germline values: CDR1 SGDLS, CDR2 YYNGEE. The CDR3 extends over 16 amino acids. The CDR3 nucleotides are TGTGCCAGCAGCGCCCGACAGCAGGGGACAGGCGGGGGCTACACCTTC. It codes for CASSARQQGTGGGYTF.

V is TRBV28 and J is TRBJ1-2; 7 bases align to TRBD1. There are 11 residues in the CDR3. Looked up from germline, CDR1 is MDHEN and CDR2 is SYDVKM. The V gene end was trimmed by 8 bases and the J gene end by 10 bases; junction bases not matched to a gene: 7. This CDR3 is CASARQGLYTF. Written as DNA, the CDR3 is TGTGCCAGCGCCCGACAGGGTCTCTACACCTTC.

This clone was recorded only once. J is TRBJ1-6 and V is TRBV7-3, with 8 bases matching TRBD1. The CDR3 extends over 15 amino acids. Looked up from germline, CDR1 is SGHTA and CDR2 is FQGTGA. V gave up 4 bases and J gave up 9 bases; unmatched junction bases: 8. CDR3 region: CASSSSGTGGSPLHF. The DNA of the CDR3 is TGTGCCAGCAGCTCATCCGGGACAGGAGGTTCACCCCTCCACTTT. Looking up the rest from reference TRBV7-3 and TRBJ1-6 gives the full variable domain: GAGVSQTPSNKVTEKGKYVELRCDPISGHTALYWYRQSLGQGPEFLIYFQGTGAADDSGLPNDRFFAVRPEGSVSTLKIQRTERGDSAVYLCASSSSGTGGSPLHFGNGTRLTVT.

The rearrangement links TRBV6-5 to TRBJ1-3, with 7 bases aligning to TRBD1. This CDR3 is 14 amino acids long. Germline CDR1 MNHEY, CDR2 SVGAGI. The trim removed 6 bases at V and 2 bases at J, leaving 4 bases unmatched. This CDR3 reads CASRNQGAGNTIYF. The CDR3 nucleotides are TGTGCCAGCAGAAACCAGGGGGCTGGAAACACCATATATTTT.

The rearrangement uses TRBV4-1 and TRBJ1-5; no clear D gene. CDR1 and CDR2 (germline): MGHRA, YSYEKL. The V end lost 3 bases, the J end lost 2 bases, and 11 bases lay between the germline ends. This CDR3 has 15 amino acids. The CDR3 here is CASSQLIRGNQPQHF. CDR3 sequence (DNA): TGCGCCAGCAGCCAGCTCATCCGGGGCAATCAGCCCCAGCATTTT.